This T cell receptor (beta chain) was recorded in a study of CD4 T cells in relation to SARS-CoV-2 and coronaviruses. For the study at large: ViraFEST: approximately eleven-day antigen culture of PBMCs, then TCR beta CDR3 sequencing. Shared crossreactive spike epitopes were mapped to their HLA restriction.

This clone has just one count. What it recognizes is unknown. The unexposed donors gave CD4+ T cells in about 2011-2019, prior to COVID-19. CD4+ T cells were isolated from the cells after around 9 days of culture. Libraries were prepared by immunoSEQ multiplex PCR; TCRdb keeps only in-frame clonotypes and omits some of them. This table has some 14,000 clones, 78% appearing once. The CDR3 covers 11 residues. Between the trimmed V and J ends, which lost 6 bases and 6 bases, there was a span of 9 bases. Germline CDR1 reads SGHTA; CDR2 reads FQGNSA. The sample comprised CD4+ T cells from PBMCs, cultured in vitro. The origin of this receptor is a human donor in good health. V is TRBV7-2 and J is TRBJ2-7, with D unclear. As DNA, the CDR3 is TGTGCCAGCAGTCTCACCAGCGAGCAGTACTTC. The encoded protein is CASSLTSEQYF.